This T cell receptor beta chain was documented in a study of blood T cell repertoires in COVID-19. Study summary: From T cells, B-cell-depleted T cells, or PBMCs came the material, which was cDNA or gDNA.

The CDR3 runs 15 residues. Per germline, CDR1 KGHSH and CDR2 LQKENI. The junction had 7 bases not matched to a gene; V was cut back by 3 bases and J by 5 bases. Authors' methods: Reference gene primer amplification gave nucleated cell count estimates. TCRdb's table, derived via immunoSEQ multiplex PCR, lists solely in-frame clones and lacks some. That table gives V, J and clone size, and the DNA gave D and trimming. Among 150,000 to 200,000 clones listed, about 93% were seen once. The sequencing input was peripheral blood. The chain carries TRBV18 and TRBJ1-2; 9 bases are a match to TRBD1. The source is a woman in her fifties or sixties with acute or convalescent COVID-19. The CDR3 sequence is CASSPTQGAGYGYTF. CDR3 DNA sequence: TGTGCCAGCTCACCGACACAGGGGGCTGGGTATGGCTACACCTTC.